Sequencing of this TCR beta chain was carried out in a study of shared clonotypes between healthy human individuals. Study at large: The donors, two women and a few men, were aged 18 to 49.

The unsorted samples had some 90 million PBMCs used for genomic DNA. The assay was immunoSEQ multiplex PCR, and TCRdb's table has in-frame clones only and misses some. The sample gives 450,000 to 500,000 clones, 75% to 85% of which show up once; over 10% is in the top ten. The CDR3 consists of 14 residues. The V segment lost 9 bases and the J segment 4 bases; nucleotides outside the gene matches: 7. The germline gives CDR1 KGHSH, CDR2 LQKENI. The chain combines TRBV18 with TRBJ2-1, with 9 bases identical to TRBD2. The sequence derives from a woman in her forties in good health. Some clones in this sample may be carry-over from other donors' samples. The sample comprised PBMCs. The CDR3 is CASSAGGLYNEQFF. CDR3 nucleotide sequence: TGTGCCAGTTCCGCGGGAGGGTTATACAATGAGCAGTTCTTC.